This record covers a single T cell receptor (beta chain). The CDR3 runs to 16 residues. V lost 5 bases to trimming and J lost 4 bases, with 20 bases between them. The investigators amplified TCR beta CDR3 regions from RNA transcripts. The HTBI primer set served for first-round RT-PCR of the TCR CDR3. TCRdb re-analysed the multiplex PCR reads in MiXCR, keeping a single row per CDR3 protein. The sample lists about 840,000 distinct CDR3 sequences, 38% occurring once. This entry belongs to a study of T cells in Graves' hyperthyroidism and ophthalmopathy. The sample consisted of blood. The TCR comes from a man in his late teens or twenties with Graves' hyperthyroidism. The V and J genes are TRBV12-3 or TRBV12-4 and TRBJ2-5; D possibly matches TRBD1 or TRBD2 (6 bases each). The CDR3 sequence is CASSPSEGGAAETQYF. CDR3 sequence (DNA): TGTGCCAGCAGTCCCTCGGAGGGGGGAGCGGCAGAGACCCAGTACTTC.